A selection of T cell receptor beta chains follows, all from one sample in a study of OX40 agonist ivuxolimab in advanced cancers. The method was immunoSEQ multiplex PCR; TCRdb's version includes in-frame clones alone and lacks a portion of them. The sample lists roughly 90,000 clones; 85% to 95% were seen once. Source: CD4+ or CD8+ T cells sorted from blood, taken in a trial of the OX40 agonist ivuxolimab. These receptors were taken from an adult with an advanced solid tumor such as melanoma, head and neck, liver or kidney cancer. Each CDR3 is given with its conserved first and last residue. A D gene is named only where the DNA matches it firmly. Not all rows give a size; the values are once, few, many and, for expanded clones, a class.

J	V	D	size	DNA	CDR3
TRBJ2-7	TRBV19	-	-	TGTGCCAGTAGTTGGGACTTAACCTACGAGCAGTACTTC	CASSWDLTYEQYF
TRBJ2-6	TRBV28	-	-	TGTGCCAGCAGTTTTAGGGCGGGACTGCGAAGGATTGGGGCCAACGTCCTGACTTTC	CASSFRAGLRRIGANVLTF
TRBJ2-7	TRBV27	-	-	TGTGCCAGCAGTTTAGTCGCGGGGAACGAGCAGTACTTC	CASSLVAGNEQYF
TRBJ2-7	TRBV5-1	TRBD1	-	TGCGCCAGCAGCGGGGACAGTAGCTACGAGCAGTACTTC	CASSGDSSYEQYF
TRBJ2-7	TRBV29-1	-	-	TGCAGCGTTTATCAACAGGACTCCTACGAGCAGTACTTC	CSVYQQDSYEQYF
TRBJ1-2	TRBV4-3	-	-	TGCGCCAGCAGCCCTCAGGACGGGGCCTCCTATGGCTACACCTTC	CASSPQDGASYGYTF
TRBJ2-2	TRBV27	-	once	TGTGCCGCCGGGGTGGCGGAGAACACCGGGGAGCTGTTTTTT	CAAGVAENTGELFF
TRBJ2-5	TRBV29-1	-	-	TGCAGCGTTGAAGATCGGTACCAAGAGACCCAGTACTTC	CSVEDRYQETQYF
TRBJ2-7	TRBV5-6	-	-	TGTGCCAGCAGCTTTTGGAACAGGGCCGGCAACTACGAGCAGTACTTC	CASSFWNRAGNYEQYF
TRBJ1-1	TRBV2	-	-	TGTGCCAGCAGTGAAGATGGACCAGGGATGAACACTGAAGCTTTCTTT	CASSEDGPGMNTEAFF
TRBJ2-7	TRBV10-3	-	-	TGTGCCATCAGGAGCTCTAGCTCCTACGAGCAGTACTTC	CAIRSSSSYEQYF
TRBJ1-2	TRBV13	TRBD1	-	TGTGCCTGCCGGGGGGACAGGTGGAACTATGGCTACACCTTC	CACRGDRWNYGYTF
TRBJ2-4	TRBV5-6	-	-	TGTGCCAGCAGCTTGGGGGGGTCCATTCAGTACTTC	CASSLGGSIQYF
TRBJ2-6	TRBV2	-	-	TGTGCCAGCAGTGACTGGACGGTGTCTGGGGCCAACGTCCTGACTTTC	CASSDWTVSGANVLTF
TRBJ1-1	TRBV6-6	-	-	TGTGCCAGCAGTCAACCTACAAACACTGAAGCTTTCTTT	CASSQPTNTEAFF
TRBJ1-2	TRBV6-5	-	-	TGTGCAGCATTGGGGGGGGCCGCGGGTAACTATGGCTACACCTTC	CAALGGAAGNYGYTF
TRBJ2-7	TRBV2	TRBD2	-	TGTGCCAGCAGTGAGAAGGGACTAGGAAGAATATACGAGCAGTACTTC	CASSEKGLGRIYEQYF
TRBJ2-5	TRBV7-8	-	-	TGTGCCAGCAGCTTAACTCCCGAGACCCAGTACTTC	CASSLTPETQYF
TRBJ1-1	TRBV21-1	-	-	TGTGCCAGCAGCAAAGATCAAGGGGGGGACACTGAAGCTTTCTTT	CASSKDQGGDTEAFF
TRBJ2-7	TRBV5-6	TRBD1	-	TGTGCCAGCAGCTTGACAGGGGCTATATTTACCTACGAGCAGTACTTC	CASSLTGAIFTYEQYF
TRBJ1-2	TRBV19	-	-	TGTGCCAGTAGTATAGAAGGAGACTATGGCTACACCTTC	CASSIEGDYGYTF
TRBJ2-3	TRBV18	-	-	TGTGCCAGCTCACCACCGACCTGGGATACGCAGTATTTT	CASSPPTWDTQYF
TRBJ2-3	TRBV6-1	-	-	TGTGCCAGCAGTGAATCTCCTCCAGATACGCAGTATTTT	CASSESPPDTQYF
TRBJ1-4	TRBV27	TRBD1	once	TGTGCCAGCAGTTTATCGAGGGGGCGCGATGAAAAACTGTTTTTT	CASSLSRGRDEKLFF
TRBJ2-2	TRBV7-8	TRBD2	-	TGTGCCAGCAGCTCTTACCCGGACGCCGGGCTAGCGGGGGACACCGGGGAGCTGTTTTTT	CASSSYPDAGLAGDTGELFF
TRBJ2-1	TRBV28	TRBD2	-	TGTGCCAGCAGTTTGCCTAGCGGGGGGAACAATGAGCAGTTCTTC	CASSLPSGGNNEQFF
TRBJ2-7	TRBV6-6	TRBD2	-	TGTGCCAGCAGTTATACGGGACTAGTCTACGAGCAGTACTTC	CASSYTGLVYEQYF
TRBJ1-5	TRBV6-1	-	-	TGTGCCAGCAGTGAAGCAACCGTCCAGCCCCAGCATTTT	CASSEATVQPQHF
TRBJ2-1	TRBV27	-	-	TGTGCCAGCAGTTTAGGGGGGCTTGAGCAGTTCTTC	CASSLGGLEQFF
TRBJ2-1	TRBV29-1	TRBD1	-	TGCAGCGTTGAAGGCATAGGGGGCGGTGAGCAGTTCTTC	CSVEGIGGGEQFF
TRBJ2-7	TRBV29-1	TRBD1	-	TGCAGCGTTGAAGGTCGGGACAGCATAAGGAGCAGGTACGAGCAGTACTTC	CSVEGRDSIRSRYEQYF
TRBJ2-7	TRBV6-5	-	-	TGTGCCAGCAGTCCTCCGGGATTCGCCTACGAGCAGTACTTC	CASSPPGFAYEQYF
TRBJ1-1	TRBV6-4	TRBD1	-	TGTGCCAGCAGTTTAGGACAGGGGCCTACTGAAGCTTTCTTT	CASSLGQGPTEAFF
TRBJ2-2	TRBV5-4	-	-	TGTGCCACCATCTTTCGAGTGGGGAGTCTTGACACCGGGGAGCTGTTTTTT	CATIFRVGSLDTGELFF